A single sample is the source of the 14 T cell receptor beta chains below, sequenced in a study of T cell responses to AZD1222 COVID-19 vaccine. Method: immunoSEQ multiplex PCR; TCRdb's copy keeps in-frame clones and lacks some. Recorded for this sample: about 140,000 clones. Material for sequencing was peripheral blood. The receptors derive from an adult in good health.

The V and J genes are TRBV27 and TRBJ2-7; 8 nucleotides agree with TRBD1. This CDR3 contains 16 residues. With 8 bases clipped from V and 7 bases from J, the junction kept 19 bases outside the gene matches. CDR1 MNHEY and CDR2 SMNVEV come from the germline V gene (reference sequence). This CDR3 is CASALRGLPGIGEQYF. The CDR3 coding sequence is TGTGCCAGCGCCCTCAGGGGGCTCCCAGGCATAGGTGAGCAGTACTTC.

The chain is built from TRBV15 and TRBJ2-5; 7 nucleotides agree with TRBD2. The J segment lost 7 bases and the V segment lost 5 bases, leaving 13 bases of the junction unmatched. This CDR3 comprises 15 residues. Germline-derived CDR1 and CDR2 are LNHNV and YYDKDF (reference sequence). In DNA form, the CDR3 reads TGTGCCACCAGCTTAGCGGGCCCGAAAGTTCGGACCCAGTACTTC. Its translation is CATSLAGPKVRTQYF. The full variable domain, with the rest looked up from reference TRBV15 and TRBJ2-5, is DAMVIQNPRYQVTQFGKPVTLSCSQTLNHNVMYWYQQKSSQAPKLLFHYYDKDFNNEADTPDNFQSRRPNTSFCFLDIRSPGLGDTAMYLCATSLAGPKVRTQYFGPGTRLLVL.

The J gene is TRBJ1-6, the V gene TRBV11-3; D gene unclear. The length of the CDR3 is 12 residues. Per germline, CDR1 SGHNT and CDR2 YENEEA. V shed 1 base and J shed 8 bases, with 3 bases lying between them. The CDR3 loop is CASSLVDSPLHF. The CDR3 DNA is TGTGCCAGCAGCTTAGTGGATTCACCCCTCCACTTT.

V usage is TRBV28 and J usage is TRBJ1-1; D unclear. This CDR3 comprises 15 residues. The germline V gene encodes CDR1 MDHEN and CDR2 SYDVKM. V lost 5 bases and J 1 base, leaving 14 bases between the germline ends. CDR3 bases: TGTGCCAGCAGTCCCCGCCGCCCCCGGAACACTGAAGCTTTCTTT. It is translated as CASSPRRPRNTEAFF.

The CDR3 region is CASSLSGGVYEQYF. The CDR3 DNA is TGTGCCAGCAGCTTAAGTGGAGGGGTTTACGAGCAGTACTTC. The chain has TRBV11-3 and TRBJ2-7; TRBD2 is a possible D gene (6 bases). Germline-derived CDR1 and CDR2 are SGHNT and YENEEA. CDR3 length: 14 residues. Trimming removed 2 bases at V and 4 bases at J, with 12 bases between.

The rearrangement uses TRBV6-5 and TRBJ2-7; no clear D. V was cut by 7 bases and J by 3 bases, with 16 bases left in between. The CDR3 runs 14 residues. The V gene's germline CDR1 is MNHEY and CDR2 SVGAGI. The DNA for the CDR3 is TGTGCCAGCACGGCCAGCCCATCCTTCTACGAGCAGTACTTC. This sequence encodes CASTASPSFYEQYF.

The chain employs TRBV5-6 and TRBJ2-7, with TRBD1 identical over 9 bases. CDR1 is SGHDT and CDR2 is YYEEEE in the germline V gene. The ends lost 4 bases at V and 4 bases at J; junction bases unmatched: 6. The CDR3 totals 14 residues. DNA for the CDR3: TGTGCCAGCAGCCCGGGACAGGGACCTTACGAGCAGTACTTC. Protein product: CASSPGQGPYEQYF.

Here the CDR3 reads CASRGLAGGSMYNEQFF. In DNA form, the CDR3 reads TGTGCCAGCAGGGGACTAGCGGGGGGGTCCATGTACAATGAGCAGTTCTTC. The J gene is TRBJ2-1, the V gene TRBV4-2, with 16 bases identical to TRBD2. After removal of 6 bases from V and 4 bases from J, the junction contained 6 bases not matched to a gene. The germline CDR1 and CDR2 sequences are LGHNA and YNFKEQ. The CDR3 length is 17 residues.

The V gene is TRBV11-2, the J gene TRBJ1-1, with D uncertain. Germline CDR1 SGHAT, CDR2 FQNNGV. V was shortened by 3 bases and J by 1 base, with 9 bases between the two germline ends. CDR3 length equals 14 residues. The CDR3 spells CASSFLVENTEAFF. The CDR3, as DNA: TGTGCCAGCAGCTTCTTGGTAGAGAACACTGAAGCTTTCTTT. Using reference TRBV11-2 and TRBJ1-1 for the parts outside the CDR3, the full variable domain is EAGVAQSPRYKIIEKRQSVAFWCNPISGHATLYWYQQILGQGPKLLIQFQNNGVVDDSQLPKDRFSAERLKGVDSTLKIQPAKLEDSAVYLCASSFLVENTEAFFGQGTRLTVV.

The chain couples TRBV7-2 to TRBJ1-1; possible D gene TRBD1, 6 bases. The V and J ends lost 5 bases and 5 bases respectively, with 12 bases between them. Germline CDR1 SGHTA, CDR2 FQGNSA. The CDR3 has 13 amino acids. CDR3 coding DNA: TGTGCCAGCAGCCGCCTCAGGGGTACTGAAGCTTTCTTT. Translation gives CASSRLRGTEAFF.

The chain recombines TRBV28 with TRBJ2-7; D gene unclear. V dropped 2 bases and J dropped 5 bases, with 13 bases sitting between them. CDR1 and CDR2 (germline): MDHEN, SYDVKM. CDR3 length: 14 residues. In DNA, the CDR3 is TGTGCCAGCAGTTTAAGTAGAAGGTCCCACGAGCAGTACTTC. Amino acid sequence: CASSLSRRSHEQYF. The variable domain in full, completed from reference TRBV28 and TRBJ2-7, reads DVKVTQSSRYLVKRTGEKVFLECVQDMDHENMFWYRQDPGLGLRLIYFSYDVKMKEKGDIPEGYSVSREKKERFSLILESASTNQTSMYLCASSLSRRSHEQYFGPGTRLTVT.

This chain joins TRBV6-1 and TRBJ1-4; D remains ambiguous. The CDR3 is 14 residues long. Trimming took 2 bases from V and 13 from J, leaving 17 bases between them. The germline V gene encodes CDR1 MNHNS and CDR2 SASEGT. The CDR3 sequence: CASSELVRTGGLFF. For the CDR3, the DNA is TGTGCCAGCAGTGAACTTGTGAGGACCGGCGGACTGTTTTTT.

The genes are TRBV5-4 and TRBJ1-2; 8 bases are shared with TRBD1. The length of the CDR3 is 15 residues. CDR1 is SGHNT, CDR2 YYREEE, per germline (reference sequence). The V gene end was trimmed by 4 bases and the J gene end by 4 bases; junction bases not matched to a gene: 9. CDR3 bases: TGTGCCAGCAGCCAAGACAGGGGTCTGGTCTATGGCTACACCTTC. Translated: CASSQDRGLVYGYTF.

The rearrangement joins TRBV28 to TRBJ1-1; D is perhaps TRBD1 (6 bases). The length of the CDR3 is 14 residues. Germline assignment: CDR1 MDHEN and CDR2 SYDVKM. Trimming stripped 5 bases from V and 4 bases from J, with 14 bases between. The chain's CDR3 is CASSPYTGITEAFF. The CDR3 DNA sequence: TGTGCCAGCAGTCCATACACAGGGATCACTGAAGCTTTCTTT.